Below, 23 T cell receptor beta chains from the same sample are listed, as sequenced in a study of technical replicates of blood from a handful of donors. Sequencing used immunoSEQ multiplex PCR; TCRdb keeps in-frame clones, though not all of them. The table has approximately 52,000 clones, approximately 86% seen once. Specimen: PBMCs. Receptors originate from a human donor in good health. Some clones in this sample may be carry-over from other donors' samples.

The chain uses TRBV2 and TRBJ2-2; TRBD2 is a possible D gene (6 bases). The V gene's germline CDR1 is SNHLY and CDR2 FYNNEI. With 6 bases removed from V and 5 bases from J, the gap between germline ends came to 16 bases. The length of the CDR3 is 15 residues. Written as DNA, the CDR3 is TGTGCCAGCAGGGAGGGAGGTCGGTGGACCGGGGAGCTGTTTTTT. Residues: CASREGGRWTGELFF.

V usage is TRBV5-6 and J usage is TRBJ1-4; maybe TRBD1 (5 bases). The germline V gene encodes CDR1 SGHDT and CDR2 YYEEEE. The V and J ends lost 3 bases and 8 bases respectively, with 17 bases between them. The CDR3 spans 15 residues. In nucleotides, the CDR3 is TGTGCCAGCAGCTCCCGACAGAGCTTGTGGGAAAAACTGTTTTTT. Amino acid sequence: CASSSRQSLWEKLFF.

The chain recombines TRBV7-2 with TRBJ1-5, with no clear D. V lost 1 base to trimming and J lost 5 bases, with 6 bases between them. Germline V gene sequence: CDR1 SGHTA, CDR2 FQGNSA. This CDR3 spans 13 amino acids. Written as DNA, the CDR3 is TGTGCCAGCAGCTTAGACCAGTATCAGCCCCAGCATTTT. This encodes CASSLDQYQPQHF.

The chain employs TRBV7-9 and TRBJ1-1; D call uncertain. Germline values: CDR1 SEHNR, CDR2 FQNEAQ (reference sequence). The CDR3 has 13 residues. V was pared by 1 base and J by 8 bases, with 11 bases between. The CDR3 sequence is CASSLVRENEAFF. CDR3 DNA: TGTGCCAGCAGCTTAGTTAGAGAGAACGAAGCTTTCTTT.

J is TRBJ2-4 and V is TRBV6-7; maybe TRBD2 (7 bases). TRBV6-7 has ORF status, its function being uncertain. V shed 6 bases and J shed 1 base, with 19 bases lying between them. The CDR3 is 17 amino acids. CDR3 in DNA: TGTGCCAGCAGGGGCGGGGGCGAGGTTTTGGCCAAAAACATTCAGTACTTC. Translating it yields CASRGGGEVLAKNIQYF.

The gene calls are TRBV11-2 and TRBJ1-5; 8 bases line up with TRBD1. Germline trimming cut 3 bases from V and 1 base from J; bases unmatched to any gene: 5. The CDR3 totals 16 residues. Germline lookup yields CDR1 SGHAT and CDR2 FQNNGV. In nucleotides, the CDR3 is TGTGCCAGCAGCTTCTCTGGACAGGGAAGCAATCAGCCCCAGCATTTT. Protein product: CASSFSGQGSNQPQHF.

This clone was recorded only once. The CDR3: CASRPSSGGGDTQYF. In DNA form, the CDR3 reads TGTGCCAGCAGACCCTCTAGCGGGGGGGGAGATACGCAGTATTTT. The chain uses TRBV6-6 and TRBJ2-3; TRBD2 matches at 12 bases. CDR1 MNHNY and CDR2 SVGAGI come from the germline V gene (reference sequence). This CDR3 has 15 amino acids. V dropped 6 bases and J dropped 5; count of bases not matched to a gene: 6.

This clone was observed once. The chain recombines TRBV14 with TRBJ1-1; D ambiguous. In germline, CDR1 is SGHDN, CDR2 FVKESK. V lost 4 bases, J lost 3 bases, and 9 bases lay in between. This CDR3 has 13 amino acids. The CDR3 loop reads CASSLQLDTEAFF. The DNA for the CDR3 is TGTGCCAGCAGCCTTCAGTTGGACACTGAAGCTTTCTTT. The full variable domain, its missing parts supplied by reference TRBV14 and TRBJ1-1, is EAGVTQFPSHSVIEKGQTVTLRCDPISGHDNLYWYRRVMGKEIKFLLHFVKESKQDESGMPNNRFLAERTGGTYSTLKVQPAELEDSGVYFCASSLQLDTEAFFGQGTRLTVV.

The chain employs TRBV6-5 and TRBJ2-1; 7 bases are a match to TRBD1. The junction had 9 bases not matched to a gene; V was cut back by 2 bases and J by 8 bases. Germline CDR1 MNHEY, CDR2 SVGAGI. This CDR3 is 15 amino acids long. The CDR3 nucleotides read TGTGCCAGCAGTTACCAGCCGGGACAGAGGTATGAGCAGTTCTTC. Its protein is CASSYQPGQRYEQFF.

Only a few counts were recorded for this clone. The rearrangement uses TRBV27 and TRBJ1-5; possible D gene TRBD1, 6 bases. CDR3 length: 15 amino acids. Trimming shortened V by 7 bases and J by 5 bases, and 18 bases separated the two germline ends. Germline V CDR1 and CDR2: MNHEY, SMNVEV (reference sequence). CDR3 amino acids: CASILKDSADQPQHF. The CDR3 region has the DNA TGTGCCAGCATACTGAAGGACAGCGCCGATCAGCCCCAGCATTTT.

V and J are TRBV4-2 and TRBJ2-1; 14 nucleotides line up with TRBD2. Germline V gene lookup returns CDR1 LGHNA and CDR2 YNFKEQ. The CDR3 covers 16 residues. Germline trimming cut 5 bases from V and 5 bases from J; bases unmatched to any gene: 5. In nucleotides, the CDR3 is TGTGCCAGCAGCTCCCGACTAGCGGGAGGGGACAATGAGCAGTTCTTC. Protein sequence: CASSSRLAGGDNEQFF.

The chain links TRBV7-2 to TRBJ2-5; tentatively, D is TRBD2 (5 bases). The CDR3 has 15 amino acids. The V end was cut by 5 bases, the J end by 2 bases, with 15 bases between. CDR1 is SGHTA, CDR2 FQGNSA, per germline. CDR3 coding DNA: TGTGCCAGCAGCCCCCTTGTAGCGCGGCAAGAGACCCAGTACTTC. It specifies CASSPLVARQETQYF.

The chain carries TRBV7-2 and TRBJ1-1, with D maybe TRBD1 (6 bases). In germline, CDR1 is SGHTA, CDR2 FQGNSA. The CDR3 runs to 13 residues. V lost 1 base and J 5 bases, leaving 8 bases between the germline ends. The CDR3 spells CASSLEQGTEAFF. The CDR3 nucleotides read TGTGCCAGCAGCTTAGAACAGGGTACTGAAGCTTTCTTT. Filled out from reference TRBV7-2 and TRBJ1-1, the complete variable domain reads GAGVSQSPSNKVTEKGKDVELRCDPISGHTALYWYRQSLGQGLEFLIYFQGNSAPDKSGLPSDRFSAERTGGSVSTLTIQRTQQEDSAVYLCASSLEQGTEAFFGQGTRLTVV.

This clone was found once. J is TRBJ2-7 and V is TRBV5-1; TRBD2 agrees at 13 bases. The CDR3 consists of 17 residues. Germline loops: CDR1 SGHRS, CDR2 YFSETQ. Trimming took 4 bases from V and 3 from J; bases not matched to a gene: 10. CDR3 nucleotides: TGCGCCAGCAGCATTACCCCGAGGACTAGCGGGAGCTACGAGCAGTACTTC. Translation gives CASSITPRTSGSYEQYF.

This chain links TRBV5-1 with TRBJ2-7, with 8 bases fitting TRBD1. Germline V lookup: CDR1 SGHRS, CDR2 YFSETQ. With 6 bases clipped from V and 0 bases from J, the junction kept 5 bases outside the gene matches. The length of the CDR3 is 14 residues. CDR3 loop: CASTTGEASYEQYF. The CDR3 DNA is TGCGCCAGCACGACAGGGGAAGCCTCCTACGAGCAGTACTTC.

This clone is labeled as medium-sized. The chain carries TRBV4-2 and TRBJ2-1, with 11 bases identical to TRBD2. Germline trimming cut 4 bases from V and 4 bases from J; bases unmatched to any gene: 6. CDR3 length equals 16 residues. Germline V gene data show CDR1 as LGHNA and CDR2 as YNFKEQ. CDR3 coding DNA: TGTGCCAGCAGCCGCGATACTAGCGGGAGTTACAATGAGCAGTTCTTC. This codes for CASSRDTSGSYNEQFF.

This clone has a single count. This sequence joins TRBV7-2 and TRBJ2-7; tentatively, D is TRBD1 (6 bases). Germline CDR1 is SGHTA and CDR2 is FQGNSA. The CDR3 is 13 amino acids. V was pared by 0 bases and J by 4 bases, with 7 bases between. Here the CDR3 DNA reads TGTGCCAGCAGCTTAGCCGGACAGTACGAGCAGTACTTC. Translated, it gives CASSLAGQYEQYF. The variable domain in full, completed from reference TRBV7-2 and TRBJ2-7, reads GAGVSQSPSNKVTEKGKDVELRCDPISGHTALYWYRQSLGQGLEFLIYFQGNSAPDKSGLPSDRFSAERTGGSVSTLTIQRTQQEDSAVYLCASSLAGQYEQYFGPGTRLTVT.

J is TRBJ1-3 and V is TRBV7-8; unclear D gene. V was clipped by 1 base and J by 4 bases, with 8 bases between them. CDR1 and CDR2 (germline): SGHVS, FQNEAQ. The CDR3 extends over 14 amino acids. The CDR3 protein is CASSLDYRGNTIYF. CDR3 nucleotides: TGTGCCAGCAGCTTAGATTACAGAGGAAACACCATATATTTT.

The chain has TRBV7-9 and TRBJ1-2, with D tentatively TRBD1 (5 bases). Germline-derived CDR1 and CDR2 are SEHNR and FQNEAQ (reference sequence). Trimming took off 6 bases at V and 2 bases at J, with 7 bases between the two ends. This CDR3 region has 12 residues. CDR3 region: CASRSGNYGYTF. CDR3 bases: TGTGCCAGCAGGTCAGGGAACTATGGCTACACCTTC.

The rearrangement joins TRBV7-8 to TRBJ2-1; a weak D match, TRBD2 (5 bases). Germline V CDR1 and CDR2: SGHVS, FQNEAQ. This CDR3 is 12 amino acids long. V lost 2 bases and J 12 bases, leaving 11 bases between the germline ends. The CDR3 nucleotides are TGTGCCAGCAGCTTAAGCGGACTGATGCAGTTCTTC. Its translation is CASSLSGLMQFF.

The chain has TRBV10-3 and TRBJ1-6; D not resolved. Trimming took 0 bases from V and 7 from J, leaving 7 bases between them. The CDR3 sequence is 14 residues long. Per the germline V gene, CDR1 is ENHRY and CDR2 is SYGVKD. Here the CDR3 reads CAISESEENSPLHF. CDR3 DNA sequence: TGTGCCATCAGTGAGTCTGAGGAAAATTCACCCCTCCACTTT.

The chain is built from TRBV7-9 and TRBJ2-5; 9 bases are shared with TRBD2. J was trimmed by 3 bases and V by 5 bases; bases with no gene match: 4. Germline V CDR1 and CDR2: SEHNR, FQNEAQ (reference sequence). CDR3 size: 14 residues. In DNA, the CDR3 is TGTGCCAGCAGCCATGCGGGGGGGGAAGAGACCCAGTACTTC. It yields the protein CASSHAGGEETQYF.

The chain recombines TRBV2 with TRBJ1-1; D perhaps matches TRBD1 (5 bases). The CDR3 length is 13 residues. Trimming cost V 4 bases and J 0 bases, with 6 bases left between them. Germline CDR1 is SNHLY and CDR2 is FYNNEI. This chain's CDR3 is CASSGQLNTEAFF. DNA of the CDR3: TGTGCCAGCAGTGGACAGTTGAACACTGAAGCTTTCTTT.